This T cell receptor (beta chain) was sequenced for a study of long-term antiretroviral therapy in people with HIV. Study details: The earliest samples came about a decade before the 2015 immediate-ART recommendation.

Study findings and constraints: ART-treated samples gained diversity yet remained below transplant donor controls. HIV repertoires showed narrower CDR3 length ranges than controls.

To note about this clone: The antigen is not known.

The run of the v3.0 immunoSEQ assay was at survey level. Assay: immunoSEQ multiplex PCR; the TCRdb copy retains only in-frame clones and omits some. This table holds tens of thousands of clones, about 84% found once. The sequencing here drew on unsorted PBMCs, taken 0.5 years before starting antiretroviral therapy. The TCR was taken from a man aged 40-55 years with HIV.

The CDR3 loop reads CAWSVFLGTGGREQYF. CDR3 coding DNA: TGTGCCTGGAGTGTATTCCTCGGGACAGGGGGGCGAGAGCAGTACTTC. This rearrangement joins TRBV30 to TRBJ2-7; 11 bases match TRBD1. V was pared by 0 bases and J by 7 bases, with 11 bases of the junction left unmatched. From germline, CDR1 is GTSNPN and CDR2 SVGIG (reference sequence). The CDR3 contains 16 residues.